The source of this TCR beta chain is a study of T-cell reconstitution after alpha-beta-depleted transplantation in children. With V trimmed by 7 bases and J by 10 bases, 10 bases remained unmatched. Looked up from germline, CDR1 is SQVTM and CDR2 is ANQGSEA. This CDR3 is 13 amino acids long. Broader study findings: Several hundred graft clones that had expanded were reportedly the source of alpha-beta T cells about two months after transplant. There were some patients whose high TCRbeta diversity at day 60 came from surviving recipient T cells and thymic progenitors.

About this clonotype: Its target is unknown.

Preparing the TCRbeta library involved the use of unique molecular identifiers. Each CDR3 protein gets one entry after TCRdb re-called the PCR reads with MiXCR. The table includes around 600,000 distinct CDR3 sequences, 23% detected once. Sequencing was performed on PBMCs, mostly from graft donor cells, taken 360 days after TCRalphabeta/CD19-depleted stem cell transplant. V is TRBV29-1 and J is TRBJ2-1, with TRBD2 matching over 10 bases. This receptor was obtained from a boy under two years old who had a stem cell transplant for acute myeloid leukemia, so the T cells may come from the graft donor. CDR3 residues: CSDVSGGAGEQFF. DNA of the CDR3: TGCAGCGACGTCAGCGGGGGGGCCGGGGAGCAGTTCTTC.